Shown below are 31 T cell receptor beta chains from a single sample sequenced in a study of preoperative IRX-2 immunotherapy in early breast cancer. Libraries were prepared by immunoSEQ multiplex PCR; TCRdb keeps only in-frame clonotypes and omits some of them. The table shows some 19,000 clones, with around four fifths occurring only once. Treatment noted: preoperative locoregional IRX-2 cytokine immunotherapy. The source material was lymph node tissue, sampled after IRX-2 immunotherapy. The receptors here all came from a human donor with breast cancer.

The chain has TRBV11-3 and TRBJ2-7; 10 bases align to TRBD2. CDR1 is SGHNT, CDR2 YENEEA, per germline. J gave up 3 bases and V 4 bases, and 6 bases lay outside the gene matches. The CDR3 length is 15 residues. Written as DNA, the CDR3 is TGTGCCAGCAGCTCTGGGACTAGCGACTTCTACGAGCAGTACTTC. Protein: CASSSGTSDFYEQYF.

In its sample, this clone was seen once. V is TRBV12-5 and J is TRBJ2-1; 13 bases line up with TRBD2. Germline trimming cut 7 bases from V and 6 bases from J; bases unmatched to any gene: 3. The CDR3 is made up of 14 amino acids. The germline gives CDR1 LGHNT, CDR2 FRNRAP. CDR3 DNA sequence: TGTGCTAGTGAGGGACTAGCGGGGTCCAATGAGCAGTTCTTC. It codes for CASEGLAGSNEQFF.

Concerning this clone itself: The germline gene is not matched at one end of the junction; a read error may be the cause. V and J are TRBV15 and TRBJ2-7; D perhaps matches TRBD1 (5 bases). The germline V gene has CDR1 LNHNV and CDR2 YYDKDF (reference sequence). The CDR3 runs 14 residues. The CDR3 spells CASSSQGNTYEQYF. The DNA for the CDR3 is TGTGCCAGCAGCTCCCAGGGAAACACCTACGAGCAGTACTTC. Combining the CDR3 with reference TRBV15 and TRBJ2-7 gives the whole variable domain DAMVIQNPRYQVTQFGKPVTLSCSQTLNHNVMYWYQQKSSQAPKLLFHYYDKDFNNEADTPDNFQSRRPNTSFCFLDIRSPGLGDTAMYLCASSSQGNTYEQYFGPGTRLTVT.

The rearrangement joins TRBV28 to TRBJ1-1; 8 nucleotides align to TRBD1. Germline V CDR1 and CDR2: MDHEN, SYDVKM. The CDR3 runs to 15 residues. Trimming at V came to 8 bases and at J to 3 bases, leaving 11 bases not matched to a gene. The CDR3, as DNA: TGTGCCAGCCCTCCCCCCACAGGGGGGGACACTGAAGCTTTCTTT. Its translation is CASPPPTGGDTEAFF.

The chain joins TRBV6-8 to TRBJ2-7; TRBD2 agrees at 10 bases. Germline values: CDR1 MNHGY, CDR2 SAAAGT. The CDR3 has 14 residues. V was pared by 8 bases and J by 4 bases, with 8 bases of the junction left unmatched. Written as DNA, the CDR3 is TGTGCCAGCGAAACTAGCGGGATTTCGTACGAGCAGTACTTC. It translates to CASETSGISYEQYF.

The rearrangement links TRBV15 to TRBJ1-1, with 12 bases aligning to TRBD1. V gave up 5 bases and J gave up 5 bases; unmatched junction bases: 6. This CDR3 is built from 15 residues. Looked up from germline, CDR1 is LNHNV and CDR2 is YYDKDF (reference sequence). CDR3 region: CATSAGTGGRTEAFF. In DNA, the CDR3 is TGTGCCACCAGCGCCGGGACAGGGGGCCGGACTGAAGCTTTCTTT.

This clone showed up just once. The gene calls are TRBV18 and TRBJ2-1; D is possibly TRBD1 or TRBD2 (6 bases each). Trimming left V 0 bases short and J 4 bases short, with 13 bases between. The germline CDR1 and CDR2 sequences are KGHSH and LQKENI. The length of the CDR3 is 16 residues. The CDR3: CASSPPGGALYNEQFF. CDR3 DNA sequence: TGTGCCAGCTCACCACCGGGGGGCGCATTGTACAATGAGCAGTTCTTC.

The chain couples TRBV6-8 to TRBJ2-3; D gene ambiguous. The CDR3 totals 12 residues. Germline assignment: CDR1 MNHGY and CDR2 SAAAGT. V dropped 9 bases and J dropped 2 bases, with 9 bases sitting between them. The CDR3 loop reads CASSTNTDTQYF. The CDR3 nucleotides read TGTGCCAGTAGTACCAACACAGATACGCAGTATTTT.

V gene TRBV25-1 combines with J gene TRBJ1-6; no clear D gene. The CDR3 loop spans 14 amino acids. Germline V gives CDR1 MGHDK, CDR2 SYGVNS. V dropped 2 bases and J dropped 7 bases, with 9 bases sitting between them. The CDR3 region is CASSETGFNSPLHF. The DNA for the CDR3 is TGTGCCAGCAGTGAAACTGGGTTCAATTCACCCCTCCACTTT.

The chain recombines TRBV5-1 with TRBJ2-1; D call uncertain. CDR1 and CDR2 from the germline V gene are SGHRS and YFSETQ. CDR3 length: 15 amino acids. Between the trimmed V and J ends, which lost 0 bases and 6 bases, there was a span of 13 bases. The CDR3 bases are TGCGCCAGCAGCTTGGAGCCACGACGGGCCAATGAGCAGTTCTTC. This gives the protein CASSLEPRRANEQFF.

The chain carries TRBV19 and TRBJ2-7, with TRBD1 identical over 8 bases. The CDR3 consists of 13 residues. Germline V lookup: CDR1 LNHDA, CDR2 SQIVND (reference sequence). The J segment lost 6 bases and the V segment lost 3 bases, leaving 4 bases of the junction unmatched. The CDR3 protein is CASSIPDRAEQYF. DNA for the CDR3: TGTGCCAGTAGTATCCCGGACAGGGCCGAGCAGTACTTC.

This clone was recorded only once. The rearrangement joins TRBV6-8 to TRBJ2-7; the match to TRBD1 covers 7 bases. Unmatched junction bases numbered 12, after V lost 5 bases and J lost 5 bases. Germline V gives CDR1 MNHGY, CDR2 SAAAGT. The CDR3 sequence is 15 residues long. This chain's CDR3 is CASSDPTGSRNEQYF. The CDR3 coding sequence is TGTGCCAGCAGTGACCCGACAGGGTCAAGGAACGAGCAGTACTTC.

The sample holds one count of this clone. The chain couples TRBV30 to TRBJ1-5; D is perhaps TRBD1 (5 bases). The CDR3 has 14 residues. Per germline, CDR1 GTSNPN and CDR2 SVGIG (reference sequence). The V gene lost 3 bases and the J gene lost 7 bases, with 16 bases spanning the gap. CDR3 loop: CAWSHIQGGQPQHF. The CDR3 bases are TGTGCCTGGAGCCACATTCAGGGAGGGCAGCCCCAGCATTTT.

The chain combines TRBV5-1 with TRBJ2-3; D gene uncertain. Germline CDR1 reads SGHRS; CDR2 reads YFSETQ. Trimming pared 0 bases from V and 2 bases from J, leaving 7 bases between. CDR3 length: 14 residues. CDR3 protein: CASSLVGITDTQYF. The DNA of the CDR3 is TGCGCCAGCAGCTTGGTTGGCATCACAGATACGCAGTATTTT. Filled out from reference TRBV5-1 and TRBJ2-3, the complete variable domain reads KAGVTQTPRYLIKTRGQQVTLSCSPISGHRSVSWYQQTPGQGLQFLFEYFSETQRNKGNFPGRFSGRQFSNSRSEMNVSTLELGDSALYLCASSLVGITDTQYFGPGTRLTVL.

V and J are TRBV11-3 and TRBJ2-7, with 8 bases matching TRBD1. After removal of 5 bases from V and 2 bases from J, the junction contained 8 bases not matched to a gene. Germline-derived CDR1 and CDR2 are SGHNT and YENEEA. There are 15 residues in the CDR3. The CDR3 region has the DNA TGTGCCAGCAGCCCCAAGACAGGGGAACCCTACGAGCAGTACTTC. It translates to CASSPKTGEPYEQYF.

A single count supports this clone. V usage is TRBV30 and J usage is TRBJ1-6; D is undetermined. Trimming cost V 0 bases and J 7 bases, with 7 bases left between them. Germline CDR1 and CDR2: GTSNPN and SVGIG (reference sequence). This CDR3 spans 13 amino acids. The chain's CDR3 is CAWSVRGNSPLHF. The CDR3 DNA reads TGTGCCTGGAGTGTACGAGGGAATTCACCCCTCCACTTT.

The chain has TRBV6-7 and TRBJ2-7; D tentatively fits TRBD1 or TRBD2 (5 bases each). TRBV6-7 is classed as an ORF, of uncertain function. V was shortened by 5 bases and J by 2 bases, with 13 bases between the two germline ends. The CDR3 has 14 residues. This CDR3 reads CASSATGTAYEQYF. The CDR3 DNA is TGTGCCAGCAGTGCAACCGGGACGGCCTACGAGCAGTACTTC.

This chain uses TRBV29-1 with TRBJ2-3; the D gene is possibly TRBD1 (6 bases). The ends were cut back, 0 bases at V and 0 bases at J, with 10 bases in the middle. This CDR3 comprises 15 residues. Germline assignment: CDR1 SQVTM and CDR2 ANQGSEA. The CDR3 is CSVEDWDTSTDTQYF. CDR3 nucleotides: TGCAGCGTTGAAGATTGGGACACTAGCACAGATACGCAGTATTTT.

The rearrangement joins TRBV28 to TRBJ1-2; D not resolved. CDR1 MDHEN and CDR2 SYDVKM come from the germline V gene. V was clipped by 7 bases and J by 0 bases, with 15 bases between them. The CDR3 is made up of 15 amino acids. This chain's CDR3 is CASNKDWEANYGYTF. CDR3 in DNA: TGTGCCAGCAACAAGGACTGGGAAGCTAACTATGGCTACACCTTC.

The chain employs TRBV18 and TRBJ1-1; no reliable D call. The length of the CDR3 is 12 residues. Germline lookup yields CDR1 KGHSH and CDR2 LQKENI. V was cut by 0 bases and J by 8 bases, with 7 bases left in between. CDR3: CASSPPSREAFF. CDR3 coding DNA: TGTGCCAGCTCACCACCGTCACGGGAAGCTTTCTTT.

The rearrangement uses TRBV6-1 and TRBJ1-2; 7 bases align to TRBD1. CDR1 and CDR2 (germline): MNHNS, SASEGT. V shed 0 bases, J shed 9 bases, and the junction held 7 bases outside the gene matches. This CDR3 comprises 14 residues. The CDR3 DNA reads as TGTGCCAGCAGTGAAGCAGGGGGCGAATATCGCTACACCTTC. Protein product: CASSEAGGEYRYTF.

This sequence joins TRBV29-1 and TRBJ2-2; D possibly corresponds to TRBD1 (5 bases). V gave up 7 bases and J gave up 0 bases, with 9 bases separating them. The CDR3 covers 13 residues. From germline, CDR1 is SQVTM and CDR2 ANQGSEA. This chain's CDR3 is CSGGRTNTGELFF. CDR3 sequence (DNA): TGCAGCGGGGGCAGAACGAACACCGGGGAGCTGTTTTTT.

This clone has a handful of counts. This chain connects TRBV11-3 to TRBJ2-3; D is undetermined. The CDR3 consists of 16 residues. The germline CDR1 and CDR2 sequences are SGHNT and YENEEA. Trimming left V 3 bases short and J 0 bases short, with 13 bases between. In DNA, the CDR3 is TGTGCCAGCAGCTTTGCGGTACCCCCTAGCACAGATACGCAGTATTTT. Translating gives CASSFAVPPSTDTQYF.

This rearrangement joins TRBV5-1 to TRBJ2-2, with 10 positions matching TRBD2. The germline gives CDR1 SGHRS, CDR2 YFSETQ. This CDR3 has 16 residues. The trim removed 6 bases at V and 6 bases at J, leaving 11 bases unmatched. The CDR3 is CASKLAGRSGAGELFF. As DNA, the CDR3 is TGCGCCAGCAAACTAGCGGGGAGGTCTGGCGCCGGGGAGCTGTTTTTT.

The rearrangement joins TRBV14 to TRBJ2-3, with D maybe TRBD1 (5 bases). V dropped 4 bases and J dropped 1 base, with 12 bases sitting between them. Germline-derived CDR1 and CDR2 are SGHDN and FVKESK. The CDR3 consists of 15 residues. Here the CDR3 reads CASSLVGEGTDTQYF. The CDR3 nucleotides read TGTGCCAGCAGCCTAGTAGGGGAAGGCACAGATACGCAGTATTTT.

This clone was observed a few times. This chain links TRBV1 with TRBJ1-3. TRBV1 is designated a pseudogene. CDR3 length: 15 residues. CDR3 loop: CASSQDSQGGGTIYF. CDR3 sequence (DNA): TGCGCCAGCAGCCAAGATTCCCAGGGAGGGGGAACCATATATTTT.

This chain joins TRBV11-3 and TRBJ1-6; D remains ambiguous. With 4 bases removed from V and 8 bases from J, the gap between germline ends came to 12 bases. The CDR3 has 14 residues. Germline loops: CDR1 SGHNT, CDR2 YENEEA. Here the CDR3 DNA reads TGTGCCAGCAGCTCAAGGGCCGGGGATTCACCCCTCCACTTT. Its translation: CASSSRAGDSPLHF.

This chain uses TRBV6-8 with TRBJ1-5; D not resolved. The germline gives CDR1 MNHGY, CDR2 SAAAGT. This CDR3 is 15 amino acids long. Between the trimmed V and J ends, which lost 0 bases and 7 bases, there was a span of 13 bases. For the CDR3, the DNA is TGTGCCAGCAGTTACTCGGCAGCGACTGGGCAGCCCCAGCATTTT. Residues: CASSYSAATGQPQHF.

The count of this clone is one. This chain joins TRBV7-7 and TRBJ2-7; TRBD2 is a possible D gene (6 bases). Trimming took off 1 base at V and 3 bases at J, with 13 bases between the two ends. Germline V gene sequence: CDR1 SSHAT, CDR2 FNYEAQ (reference sequence). This CDR3 region has 15 residues. CDR3 amino acids: CASSLDRVGSYEQYF. CDR3 bases: TGTGCCAGCAGCTTAGATCGGGTCGGGAGCTACGAGCAGTACTTC.

The chain combines TRBV6-8 with TRBJ2-1; 10 nucleotides align to TRBD2. The CDR3 extends over 14 amino acids. Trimming took 2 bases from V and 8 from J; bases not matched to a gene: 3. Germline loops: CDR1 MNHGY, CDR2 SAAAGT. Here the CDR3 DNA reads TGTGCCAGCAGTTACGTTAGCGGGAGGTATGAGCAGTTCTTC. Residues: CASSYVSGRYEQFF.

The chain links TRBV29-1 to TRBJ2-5; the D gene is possibly TRBD1 (6 bases). Trimming shortened V by 5 bases and J by 4 bases, and 11 bases separated the two germline ends. The CDR3 extends over 12 amino acids. CDR1 is SQVTM and CDR2 is ANQGSEA in the germline V gene. The CDR3 coding sequence is TGCAGCGTTACACAGGGACCAGAGACCCAGTACTTC. Protein: CSVTQGPETQYF.